The source of this TCR beta chain is a study of blood T cell repertoires in COVID-19. Across the study: From the United States, Italy and Spain came samples of acute and convalescent COVID-19. PBMCs, B-cell-depleted T cells, or T cells provided the cDNA or gDNA that made up the material.

V was pared by 5 bases and J by 3 bases, with 8 bases between. Germline-derived CDR1 and CDR2 are ENHRY and SYGVKD. The CDR3 loop spans 12 amino acids. Authors' processing steps: How many nucleated cells were present was estimated from reference gene primer amplification. Some clones are missing from TCRdb's copy, which holds only in-frame ones; the method was immunoSEQ multiplex PCR. That table supplies the V and J calls and clone size; D and trimming were determined from the DNA. The sample consists of approximately 140,000 clones, roughly 78% of them appearing once. The sequence was collected from a man aged 55 to 69 with acute or convalescent COVID-19. Sequenced: peripheral blood. V is TRBV10-3 and J is TRBJ2-7; the D gene is possibly TRBD1 (5 bases). In DNA form, the CDR3 reads TGTGCCATCAGTCCAGACAGCTACGAGCAGTACTTC. Translated, it gives CAISPDSYEQYF.